One TCR beta chain is described in this entry. Antigen specificity is unknown. Germline assignment: CDR1 WNHNN and CDR2 SYGVQD (reference sequence). This CDR3 has 13 amino acids. Trimming took 4 bases from V and 9 from J, leaving 13 bases between them. TCRdb's copy holds only in-frame clones and misses some; the assay was immunoSEQ multiplex PCR. The table has roughly 100,000 clones, about 88% seen once; the top ten hold around a tenth. The data were obtained in a study of T cell responses to AZD1222 COVID-19 vaccine. Notes on the study in general: Possibly, clonal diversity was underestimated; donors were largely white British and included more females. Seropositivity was recorded at baseline in only a handful of AZD1222 recipients. Repertoires were collected only later (after the peak T cell response had occurred). Two AZD1222 administrations were followed by greater Spike-specific TCR breadth and depth.

The receptor's source is an adult in good health. J is TRBJ2-1 and V is TRBV10-1, with D possibly matching TRBD1 (5 bases). The sample here was peripheral blood, taken on day 0 of AZD1222 vaccination. CDR3 in DNA: TGCGCCAGCAGTGGACAGCAGAATAGTGAGCAGTTCTTC. Translated, it gives CASSGQQNSEQFF.